The present T cell receptor beta chain was sequenced within a study of persistence of HIV-infected CD4 T cells. Anti-CD3/anti-CD28 beads served as a nonspecific positive control stimulus. Responding CD4+ T cells were sorted by upregulation of both CD40 ligand and CD69. Concerning this clone itself: The target antigen is unknown.

The immunoSEQ assay was version 4, run in survey mode. The assay was immunoSEQ multiplex PCR, and TCRdb's table has in-frame clones only and misses some. This table has over 35,000 clones, roughly 90% appearing once. V was shortened by 3 bases and J by 8 bases, with 14 bases between the two germline ends. CDR1 and CDR2 (germline): GTSNPN, SVGIG (reference sequence). This CDR3 is 13 amino acids long. The sample was CD4+ T cells sorted from PBMCs after approximately 19-hour stimulation, taken from a patient who received antiretroviral therapy. The TCR was taken from an adult man with HIV who was CMV-seropositive. This chain connects TRBV30 to TRBJ2-1; D tentatively fits TRBD1 or TRBD2 (5 bases each). CDR3 coding DNA: TGTGCCTGGAGCTCGGGGCTAGTGGATGAGCAGTTCTTC. It codes for CAWSSGLVDEQFF.